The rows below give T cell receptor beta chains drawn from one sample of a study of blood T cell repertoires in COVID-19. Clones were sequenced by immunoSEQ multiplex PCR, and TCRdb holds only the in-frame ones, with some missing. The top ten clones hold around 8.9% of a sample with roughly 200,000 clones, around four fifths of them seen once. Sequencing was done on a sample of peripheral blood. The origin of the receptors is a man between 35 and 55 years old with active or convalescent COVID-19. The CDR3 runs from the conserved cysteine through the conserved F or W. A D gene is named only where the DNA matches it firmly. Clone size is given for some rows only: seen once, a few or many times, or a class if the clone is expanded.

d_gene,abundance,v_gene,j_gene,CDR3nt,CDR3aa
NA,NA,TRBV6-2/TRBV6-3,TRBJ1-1,TGTGCCAGCAGTTACCCCGGGTGGGGGCGCGACACTGAAGCTTTCTTT,CASSYPGWGRDTEAFF
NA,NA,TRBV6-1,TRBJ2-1,TGTGCCAGCAGTGAAATGCACATCTCCTACAATGAGCAGTTCTTC,CASSEMHISYNEQFF
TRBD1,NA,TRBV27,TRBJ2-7,TGTGCCAGCAGTTTTGACAGGGCATCGGGCGAGCAGTACTTC,CASSFDRASGEQYF
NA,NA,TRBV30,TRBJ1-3,TGTGCGTGGGGTGAGCAGGCGGGAAACACCATATATTTT,CAWGEQAGNTIYF
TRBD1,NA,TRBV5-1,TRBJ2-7,TGCGCCAGCAGCGGAGAACAGGGGACCTCCTACGAGCAGTACTTC,CASSGEQGTSYEQYF
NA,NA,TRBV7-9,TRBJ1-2,TGTGCCAGCAGCTTCGGGGAAAATGGCTACACCTTC,CASSFGENGYTF
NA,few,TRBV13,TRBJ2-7,TGTGCCAGCAGCTTTAGATCCTACGAGCAGTACTTC,CASSFRSYEQYF
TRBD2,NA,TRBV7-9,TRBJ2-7,TGTGCCAGCACTAGCGGGAGGCCGTCCGAGCAGTACTTC,CASTSGRPSEQYF
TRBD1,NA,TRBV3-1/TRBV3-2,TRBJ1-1,TGTGCCAGCAGCCTATACCGGGACAGGGGGCGTCGGACTGAAGCTTTCTTT,CASSLYRDRGRRTEAFF
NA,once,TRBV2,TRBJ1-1,TGTGCCAGCATCTTTGTCGAGGGAACGGGAACTGAAGCTTTCTTT,CASIFVEGTGTEAFF
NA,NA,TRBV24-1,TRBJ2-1,TGTGCCACCAGTGACGCAGGGTGGTCCTACAATGAGCAGTTCTTC,CATSDAGWSYNEQFF
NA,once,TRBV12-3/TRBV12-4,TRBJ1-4,TGTGCCAGCAGTCCTTCGGGGTGGGAAAAACTGTTTTTT,CASSPSGWEKLFF
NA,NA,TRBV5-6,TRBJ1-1,TGTGCCAGCAGCTCCTCCGGGGAGGGGAGAACTGAAGCTTTCTTT,CASSSSGEGRTEAFF
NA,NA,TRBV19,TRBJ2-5,TGTGCCAGTAGGGTTCGCGGGCAAGAGACCCAGTACTTC,CASRVRGQETQYF
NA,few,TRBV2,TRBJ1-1,TGTGCCAGCAACGTAGAAAACACTGAAGCTTTCTTT,CASNVENTEAFF
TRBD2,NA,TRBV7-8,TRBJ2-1,TGTGCCAGCAGCTTAGCTAGCGGGGGGATTGATGAGCAGTTCTTC,CASSLASGGIDEQFF
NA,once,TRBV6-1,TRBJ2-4,TGTGCCAGCAGTGAAGCGCGGTTAACCAAAAACATTCAGTACTTC,CASSEARLTKNIQYF
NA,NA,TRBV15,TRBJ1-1,TGTGCCACCAGCAGACAACACAGGGACGACACTGAAGCTTTCTTT,CATSRQHRDDTEAFF